The 13 T cell receptor beta chains below all came from one sample that was sequenced in a study of control samples from healthy donors and cancer patients (dated by TCRdb to the early 2020s). The library was built by means of the immunoSEQ multiplex PCR assay. Drawn from immuneACCESS, this table holds only the in-frame rearrangements with V and J called that TCRdb kept. Clones are partly lost; checked studies trace under half to an unresolved V gene and leave the rest unexplained. This sample has around 130,000 clones in its table, and more than 80% of those were observed once. The biggest ten clones account for roughly 2.5% of the sample. Source material: blood. The receptors derive from a man younger than 35 in good health.

The chain employs TRBV12-3 or TRBV12-4 and TRBJ1-1; D is unclear. There are 13 residues in the CDR3. V was cut by 5 bases and J by 11 bases, with 18 bases left in between. The CDR3 nucleotides read TGTGCCAGCAGTCTTACCAGTGGTCGGGCGGCTTTCTTT. Encoded protein: CASSLTSGRAAFF.

This clone has more than one count but fewer than ten. The CDR3 DNA reads TGTGCCAGCAGAGATTTAACAGGGGTCAATCAGCCCCAGCATTTT. It specifies CASRDLTGVNQPQHF. V gene TRBV9 combines with J gene TRBJ1-5, with 7 bases that match TRBD1. This CDR3 is 15 amino acids long. Per the germline V gene, CDR1 is SGDLS and CDR2 is YYNGEE. Trimming at V came to 5 bases and at J to 3 bases, leaving 8 bases not matched to a gene.

The chain employs TRBV28 and TRBJ2-2; 11 bases are shared with TRBD2. This CDR3 is built from 16 residues. V was pared by 4 bases and J by 0 bases, with 1 base of the junction left unmatched. Germline loops: CDR1 MDHEN, CDR2 SYDVKM. The CDR3 coding sequence is TGTGCCAGCAGTTCACTAGCGGGGGCGAACACCGGGGAGCTGTTTTTT. This gives the protein CASSSLAGANTGELFF.

The genes are TRBV5-1 and TRBJ1-2, with a possible D match to TRBD1 (6 bases). Germline V gives CDR1 SGHRS, CDR2 YFSETQ. Between the trimmed V and J ends, which lost 2 bases and 12 bases, there was a span of 20 bases. The CDR3 is made up of 14 amino acids. The CDR3 DNA follows: TGCGCCAGCAGCTTTGGGGCAGGGGAGAGTGGAAACACCTTC. This codes for CASSFGAGESGNTF.

The V gene is TRBV28, the J gene TRBJ2-4, with D perhaps TRBD1 (5 bases). The V gene's germline CDR1 is MDHEN and CDR2 SYDVKM. Trimming pared 3 bases from V and 0 bases from J, leaving 9 bases between. This CDR3 has 15 amino acids. CDR3 amino acids: CASSFPGLAKNIQYF. The CDR3 DNA follows: TGTGCCAGCAGTTTTCCAGGGCTAGCCAAAAACATTCAGTACTTC.

The genes are TRBV18 and TRBJ2-7; D remains unclear. V was trimmed by 5 bases and J by 3 bases, leaving 14 bases between them. The CDR3 spans 14 residues. CDR1 is KGHSH, CDR2 LQKENI, per germline. The CDR3 DNA reads as TGTGCCAGCTCATATACCACATCAGACTACGAGCAGTACTTC. This encodes CASSYTTSDYEQYF.

The V gene is TRBV28, the J gene TRBJ1-3; a possible D gene is TRBD1 (6 bases). Trimming removed 7 bases from V and 11 bases from J, with 15 bases in between. The CDR3 consists of 12 residues. The germline V gene encodes CDR1 MDHEN and CDR2 SYDVKM. CDR3 in DNA: TGTGCCAGCATATCAGGGGAAAGGGCCATATATTTT. Protein: CASISGERAIYF.

A single count supports this clone. V usage is TRBV7-9 and J usage is TRBJ2-1; TRBD2 matches 13 bases. The CDR3 loop spans 15 amino acids. J was trimmed by 7 bases and V by 6 bases; bases with no gene match: 6. Germline CDR1 reads SEHNR; CDR2 reads FQNEAQ (reference sequence). This CDR3 reads CASSWTSGSGNEQFF. The CDR3 DNA reads as TGTGCCAGCAGTTGGACTAGCGGGAGTGGGAATGAGCAGTTCTTC. Filled out from reference TRBV7-9 and TRBJ2-1, the complete variable domain reads DTGVSQNPRHKITKRGQNVTFRCDPISEHNRLYWYRQTLGQGPEFLTYFQNEAQLEKSRLLSDRFSAERPKGSFSTLEIQRTEQGDSAMYLCASSWTSGSGNEQFFGPGTRLTVL.

V usage is TRBV7-2 and J usage is TRBJ2-2; 7 nucleotides match TRBD1. The V gene's germline CDR1 is SGHTA and CDR2 FQGNSA. J gave up 4 bases and V 3 bases, and 5 bases lay outside the gene matches. The CDR3 extends over 15 amino acids. CDR3 sequence (DNA): TGTGCCAGCAGCTTGACCCAGGGGGTCACCGGGGAGCTGTTTTTT. Protein sequence: CASSLTQGVTGELFF.

CDR3 in DNA: TGTGCCAGCAGGGGGACAGGGGGCTACGAGCAGTACTTC. It codes for CASRGTGGYEQYF. The V gene is TRBV6-5, the J gene TRBJ2-7; TRBD1 agrees at 11 bases. After removal of 6 bases from V and 3 bases from J, the junction contained 1 base not matched to a gene. The CDR3 contains 13 residues. The germline CDR1 and CDR2 sequences are MNHEY and SVGAGI.

The CDR3: CASSRQGYNSPLHF. In DNA, the CDR3 is TGTGCCAGCAGCCGACAGGGTTATAATTCACCCCTCCACTTT. The chain is built from TRBV3-1 (or the pseudogene TRBV3-2) and TRBJ1-6; TRBD1 matches 7 bases. J was trimmed by 4 bases and V by 4 bases; bases with no gene match: 1. Germline V gene sequence: CDR1 LGHDT, CDR2 YNNKEL (reference sequence). The CDR3 length is 14 residues.

The J gene is TRBJ2-7, the V gene TRBV28; 9 nucleotides agree with TRBD1. The CDR3 extends over 14 amino acids. J lost 1 base, V lost 3 bases, and 1 base had no gene match. Germline values: CDR1 MDHEN, CDR2 SYDVKM. The DNA of the CDR3 is TGTGCCAGCAGTTTTGGGACAGGGTCCTACGAGCAGTACTTC. Its protein product is CASSFGTGSYEQYF.

This clone was recorded only once. The chain combines TRBV9 with TRBJ1-2; maybe TRBD1 (5 bases). Germline CDR1 reads SGDLS; CDR2 reads YYNGEE. V shed 6 bases and J shed 4 bases, with 19 bases lying between them. This CDR3 spans 15 amino acids. In DNA form, the CDR3 reads TGTGCCAGCACGACATCGGGGGACCCGAGCTATGGCTACACCTTC. It specifies CASTTSGDPSYGYTF.